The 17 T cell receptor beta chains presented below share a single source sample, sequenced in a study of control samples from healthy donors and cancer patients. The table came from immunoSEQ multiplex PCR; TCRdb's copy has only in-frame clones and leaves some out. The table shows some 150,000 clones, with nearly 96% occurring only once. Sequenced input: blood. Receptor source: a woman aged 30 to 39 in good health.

The DNA of the CDR3 is TGTGCCAGCAGTTGGACTAGGGGCGAGCAGTACTTC. Its protein is CASSWTRGEQYF. The V and J genes are TRBV6-2 or TRBV6-3 and TRBJ2-7; TRBD2 matches at 7 bases. After removal of 4 bases from V and 6 bases from J, the junction contained 3 bases not matched to a gene. This CDR3 has 12 residues. The germline V gene has CDR1 MNHEY and CDR2 SVGEGT.

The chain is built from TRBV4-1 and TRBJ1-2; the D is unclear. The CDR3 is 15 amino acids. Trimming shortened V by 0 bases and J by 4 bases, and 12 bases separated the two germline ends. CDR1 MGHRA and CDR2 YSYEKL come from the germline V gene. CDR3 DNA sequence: TGCGCCAGCAGCCAAGATCATAACAGCGGCTATGGCTACACCTTC. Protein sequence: CASSQDHNSGYGYTF.

CDR3 in amino acids: CASTAGGTEAFF. The CDR3 coding sequence is TGTGCCAGCACCGCGGGAGGCACTGAAGCTTTCTTT. J is TRBJ1-1 and V is TRBV6-5; D unresolved. This CDR3 is built from 12 residues. The V and J ends lost 7 bases and 4 bases respectively, with 10 bases between them. Per germline, CDR1 MNHEY and CDR2 SVGAGI.

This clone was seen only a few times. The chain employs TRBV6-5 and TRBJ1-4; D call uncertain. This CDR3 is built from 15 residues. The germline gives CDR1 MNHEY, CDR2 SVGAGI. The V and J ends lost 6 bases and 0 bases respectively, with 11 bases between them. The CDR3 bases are TGTGCCAGCAGGGATAGGCCTGCAACTAATGAAAAACTGTTTTTT. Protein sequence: CASRDRPATNEKLFF.

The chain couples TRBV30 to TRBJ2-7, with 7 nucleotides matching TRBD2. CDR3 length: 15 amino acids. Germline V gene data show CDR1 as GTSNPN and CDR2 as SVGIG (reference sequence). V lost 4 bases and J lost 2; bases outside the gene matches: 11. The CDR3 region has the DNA TGTGCCTGGACCCGTGAGCGGGACGTTACCTACGAGCAGTACTTC. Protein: CAWTRERDVTYEQYF.

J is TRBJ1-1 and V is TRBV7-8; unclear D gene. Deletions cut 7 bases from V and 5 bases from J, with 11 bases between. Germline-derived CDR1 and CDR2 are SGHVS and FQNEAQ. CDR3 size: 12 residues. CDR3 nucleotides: TGTGCCAGCACCCTCCTTGGGACTGAAGCTTTCTTT. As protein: CASTLLGTEAFF.

CDR3 protein: CASRPRGSWNTEAFF. As DNA, the CDR3 is TGTGCCAGCAGACCCCGAGGGAGTTGGAACACTGAAGCTTTCTTT. The chain uses TRBV6-5 and TRBJ1-1; no firm D call. CDR3 length equals 15 residues. V was cut by 6 bases and J by 1 base, with 15 bases left in between. Germline CDR1 is MNHEY and CDR2 is SVGAGI.

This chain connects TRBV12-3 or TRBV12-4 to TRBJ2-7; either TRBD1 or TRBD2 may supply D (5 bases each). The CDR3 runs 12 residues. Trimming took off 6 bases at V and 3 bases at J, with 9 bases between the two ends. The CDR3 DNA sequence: TGTGCCAGCAGGAGTGGGGGCTACGAGCAGTACTTC. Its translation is CASRSGGYEQYF.

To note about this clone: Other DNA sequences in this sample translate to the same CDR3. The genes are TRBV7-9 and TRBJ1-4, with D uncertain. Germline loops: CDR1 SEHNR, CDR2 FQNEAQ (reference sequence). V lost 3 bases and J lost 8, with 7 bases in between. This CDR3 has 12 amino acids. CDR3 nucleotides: TGTGCCAGCAGCTTGATGGAGGAAAAACTGTTTTTT. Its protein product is CASSLMEEKLFF.

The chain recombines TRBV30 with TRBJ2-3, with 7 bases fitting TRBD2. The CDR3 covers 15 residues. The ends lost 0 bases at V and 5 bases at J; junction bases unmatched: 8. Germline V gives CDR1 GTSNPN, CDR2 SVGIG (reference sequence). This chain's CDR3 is CAWSVSGGWGDTQYF. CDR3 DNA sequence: TGTGCCTGGAGTGTCTCCGGGGGGTGGGGAGATACGCAGTATTTT.

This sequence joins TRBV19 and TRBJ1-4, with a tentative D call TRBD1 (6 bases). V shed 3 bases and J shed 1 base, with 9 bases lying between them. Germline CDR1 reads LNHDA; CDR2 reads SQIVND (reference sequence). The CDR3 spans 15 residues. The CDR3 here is CASSITGQTNEKLFF. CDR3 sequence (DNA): TGTGCCAGTAGTATTACGGGACAAACTAATGAAAAACTGTTTTTT. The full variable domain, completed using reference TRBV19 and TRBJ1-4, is DGGITQSPKYLFRKEGQNVTLSCEQNLNHDAMYWYRQDPGQGLRLIYYSQIVNDFQKGDIAEGYSVSREKKESFPLTVTSAQKNPTAFYLCASSITGQTNEKLFFGSGTQLSVL.

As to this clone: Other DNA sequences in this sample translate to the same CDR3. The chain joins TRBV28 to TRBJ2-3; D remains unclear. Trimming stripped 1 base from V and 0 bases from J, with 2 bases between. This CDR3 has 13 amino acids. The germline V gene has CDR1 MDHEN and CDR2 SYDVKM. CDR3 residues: CASSLSSTDTQYF. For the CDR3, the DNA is TGTGCCAGCAGTTTATCTAGCACAGATACGCAGTATTTT.

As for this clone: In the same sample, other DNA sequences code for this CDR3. The CDR3 protein is CASSYGGSGYTF. The CDR3, as DNA: TGTGCCAGCAGTTACGGGGGAAGTGGCTACACCTTC. The chain employs TRBV6-5 and TRBJ1-2, with D possibly matching TRBD1 (5 bases). Looked up from germline, CDR1 is MNHEY and CDR2 is SVGAGI. The CDR3 runs to 12 residues. The V and J ends lost 2 bases and 7 bases respectively, with 8 bases between them.

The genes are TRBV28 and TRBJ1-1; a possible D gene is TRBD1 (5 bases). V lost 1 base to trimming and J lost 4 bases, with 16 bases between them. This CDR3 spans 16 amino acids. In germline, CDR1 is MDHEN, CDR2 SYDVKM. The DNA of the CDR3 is TGTGCCAGCAGTTTATATGGAGGGACGTCGGGCACTGAAGCTTTCTTT. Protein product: CASSLYGGTSGTEAFF. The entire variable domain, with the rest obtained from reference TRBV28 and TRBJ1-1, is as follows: DVKVTQSSRYLVKRTGEKVFLECVQDMDHENMFWYRQDPGLGLRLIYFSYDVKMKEKGDIPEGYSVSREKKERFSLILESASTNQTSMYLCASSLYGGTSGTEAFFGQGTRLTVV.

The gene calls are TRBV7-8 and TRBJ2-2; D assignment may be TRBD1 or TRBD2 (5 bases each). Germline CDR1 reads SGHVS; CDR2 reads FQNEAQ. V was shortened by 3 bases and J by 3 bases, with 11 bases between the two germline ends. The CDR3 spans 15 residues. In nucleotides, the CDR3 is TGTGCCAGCAGCTTTTTACGGGACCACACCGGGGAGCTGTTTTTT. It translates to CASSFLRDHTGELFF.

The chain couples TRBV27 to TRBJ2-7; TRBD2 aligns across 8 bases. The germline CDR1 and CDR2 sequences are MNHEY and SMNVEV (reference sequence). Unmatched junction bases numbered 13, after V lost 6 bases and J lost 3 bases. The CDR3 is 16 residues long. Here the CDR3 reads CASRPQPSGSSYEQYF. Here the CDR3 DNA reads TGTGCCAGCAGACCCCAACCGAGCGGGAGCAGCTACGAGCAGTACTTC.

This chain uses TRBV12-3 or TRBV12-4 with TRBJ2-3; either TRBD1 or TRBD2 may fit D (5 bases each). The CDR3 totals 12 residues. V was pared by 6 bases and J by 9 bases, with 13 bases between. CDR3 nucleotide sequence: TGTGCCAGCAGCCCGGGGTGGGACACGCAGTATTTT. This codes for CASSPGWDTQYF.